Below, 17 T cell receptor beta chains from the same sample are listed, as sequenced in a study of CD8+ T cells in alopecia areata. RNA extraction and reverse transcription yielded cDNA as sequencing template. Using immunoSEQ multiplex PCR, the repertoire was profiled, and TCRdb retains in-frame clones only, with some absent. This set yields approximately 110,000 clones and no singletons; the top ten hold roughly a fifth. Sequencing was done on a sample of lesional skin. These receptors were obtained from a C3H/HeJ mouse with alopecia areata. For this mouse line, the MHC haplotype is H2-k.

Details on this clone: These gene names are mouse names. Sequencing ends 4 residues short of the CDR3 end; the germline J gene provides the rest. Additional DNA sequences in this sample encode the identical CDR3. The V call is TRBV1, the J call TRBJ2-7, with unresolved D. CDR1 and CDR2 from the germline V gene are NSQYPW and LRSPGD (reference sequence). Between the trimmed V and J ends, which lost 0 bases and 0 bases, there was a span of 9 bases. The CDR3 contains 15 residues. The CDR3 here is CTCSADAGSSYEQYF. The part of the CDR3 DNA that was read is TGCACCTGCAGTGCAGATGCAGGAAGCTCCTAT.

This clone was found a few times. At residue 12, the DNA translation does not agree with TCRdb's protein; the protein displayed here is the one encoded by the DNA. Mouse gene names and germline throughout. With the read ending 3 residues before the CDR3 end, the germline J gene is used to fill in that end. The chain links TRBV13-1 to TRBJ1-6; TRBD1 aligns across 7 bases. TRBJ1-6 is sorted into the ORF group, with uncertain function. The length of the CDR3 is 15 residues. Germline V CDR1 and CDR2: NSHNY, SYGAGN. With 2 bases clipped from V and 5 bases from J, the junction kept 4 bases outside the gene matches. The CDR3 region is CASSETGQNNSPLYF. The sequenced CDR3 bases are TGTGCCAGCAGTGAAACGGGACAGAATAATTCGCCC.

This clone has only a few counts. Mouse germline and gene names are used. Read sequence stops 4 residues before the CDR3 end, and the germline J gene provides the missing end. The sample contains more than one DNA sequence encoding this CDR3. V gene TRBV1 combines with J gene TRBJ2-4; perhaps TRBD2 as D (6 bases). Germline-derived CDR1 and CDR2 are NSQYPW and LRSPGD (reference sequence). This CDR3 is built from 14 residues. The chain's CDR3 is CTCSADPGGNTLYF. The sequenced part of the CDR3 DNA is TGCACCTGCAGTGCAGATCCGGGGGGTAAC.

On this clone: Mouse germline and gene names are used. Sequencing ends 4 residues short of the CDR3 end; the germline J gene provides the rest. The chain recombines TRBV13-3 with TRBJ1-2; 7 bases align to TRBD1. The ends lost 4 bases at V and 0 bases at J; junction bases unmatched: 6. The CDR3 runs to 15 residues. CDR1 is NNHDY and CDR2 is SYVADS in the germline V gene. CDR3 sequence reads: CASSSTGRANSDYTF. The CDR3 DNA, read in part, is TGTGCCAGCAGTTCGACAGGGAGAGCAAACTCC.

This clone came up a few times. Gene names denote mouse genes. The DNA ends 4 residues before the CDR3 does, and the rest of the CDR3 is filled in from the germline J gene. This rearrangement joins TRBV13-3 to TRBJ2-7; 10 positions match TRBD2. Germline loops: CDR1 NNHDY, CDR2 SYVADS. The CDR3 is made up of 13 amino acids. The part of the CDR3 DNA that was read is TGTGCCAGCAACCCGGGACTGGGGTAT. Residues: CASNPGLGY. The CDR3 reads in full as CASNPGLGYEQYF.

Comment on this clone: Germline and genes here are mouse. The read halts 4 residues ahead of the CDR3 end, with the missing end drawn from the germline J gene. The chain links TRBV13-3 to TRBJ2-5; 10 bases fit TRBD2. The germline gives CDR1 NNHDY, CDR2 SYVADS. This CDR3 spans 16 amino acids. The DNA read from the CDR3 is TGTGCCAGCAGTGATAGCTGGGGGGGCGCGGGAGAC. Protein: CASSDSWGGAGD. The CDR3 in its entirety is CASSDSWGGAGDTQYF.

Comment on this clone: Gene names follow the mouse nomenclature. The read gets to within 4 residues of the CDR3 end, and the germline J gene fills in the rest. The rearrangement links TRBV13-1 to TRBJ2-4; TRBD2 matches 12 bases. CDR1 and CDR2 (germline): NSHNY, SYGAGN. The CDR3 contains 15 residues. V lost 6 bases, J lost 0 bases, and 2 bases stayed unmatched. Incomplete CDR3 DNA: TGTGCCAGCACGGGACTGGGGGGTAGTCAAAAC. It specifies CASTGLGGSQN. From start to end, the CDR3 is CASTGLGGSQNTLYF.

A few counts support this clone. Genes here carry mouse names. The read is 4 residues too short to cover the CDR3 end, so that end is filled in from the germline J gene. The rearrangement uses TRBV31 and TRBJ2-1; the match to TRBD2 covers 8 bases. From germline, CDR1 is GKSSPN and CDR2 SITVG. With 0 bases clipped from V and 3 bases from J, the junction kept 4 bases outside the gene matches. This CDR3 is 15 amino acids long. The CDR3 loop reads CAWSLSGGGYAEQFF. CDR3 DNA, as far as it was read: TGTGCCTGGAGTCTAAGTGGGGGGGGCTATGCT.

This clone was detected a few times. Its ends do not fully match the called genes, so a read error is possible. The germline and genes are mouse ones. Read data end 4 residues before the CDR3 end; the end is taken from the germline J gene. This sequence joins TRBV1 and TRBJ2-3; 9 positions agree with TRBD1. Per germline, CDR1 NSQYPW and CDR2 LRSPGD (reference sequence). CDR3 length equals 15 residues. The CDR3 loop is CPCSEGQGSAETLYF. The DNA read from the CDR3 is TGCCCCTGCAGTGAGGGACAGGGTAGTGCAGAA.

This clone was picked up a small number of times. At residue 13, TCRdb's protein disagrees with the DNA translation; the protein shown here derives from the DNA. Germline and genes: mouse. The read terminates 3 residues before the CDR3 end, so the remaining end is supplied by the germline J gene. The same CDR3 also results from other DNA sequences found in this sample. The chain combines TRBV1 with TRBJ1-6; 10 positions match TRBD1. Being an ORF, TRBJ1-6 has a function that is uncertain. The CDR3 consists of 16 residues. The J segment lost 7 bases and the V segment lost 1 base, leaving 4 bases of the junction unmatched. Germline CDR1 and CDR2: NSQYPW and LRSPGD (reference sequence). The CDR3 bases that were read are TGCACCTGCAGTGCAGGAGACAGGGGGCGAAATTCGCCC. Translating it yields CTCSAGDRGRNSP. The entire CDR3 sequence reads CTCSAGDRGRNSPLYF.

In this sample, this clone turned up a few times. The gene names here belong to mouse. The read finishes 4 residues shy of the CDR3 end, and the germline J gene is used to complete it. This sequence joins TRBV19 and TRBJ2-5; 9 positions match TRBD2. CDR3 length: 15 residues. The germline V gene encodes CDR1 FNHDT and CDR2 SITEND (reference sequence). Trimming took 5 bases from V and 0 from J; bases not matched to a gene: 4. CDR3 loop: CASSLTGGNQDTQYF. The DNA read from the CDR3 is TGTGCCAGCAGCCTGACTGGGGGAAACCAAGAC.

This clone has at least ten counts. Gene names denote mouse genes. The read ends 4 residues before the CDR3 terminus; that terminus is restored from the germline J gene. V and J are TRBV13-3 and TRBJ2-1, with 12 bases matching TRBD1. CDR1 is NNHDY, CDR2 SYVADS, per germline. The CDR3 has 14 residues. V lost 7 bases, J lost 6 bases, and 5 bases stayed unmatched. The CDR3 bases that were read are TGTGCCAGCTTGGGACAGGGGGCTTTTGCT. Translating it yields CASLGQGAFA. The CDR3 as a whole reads CASLGQGAFAEQFF.

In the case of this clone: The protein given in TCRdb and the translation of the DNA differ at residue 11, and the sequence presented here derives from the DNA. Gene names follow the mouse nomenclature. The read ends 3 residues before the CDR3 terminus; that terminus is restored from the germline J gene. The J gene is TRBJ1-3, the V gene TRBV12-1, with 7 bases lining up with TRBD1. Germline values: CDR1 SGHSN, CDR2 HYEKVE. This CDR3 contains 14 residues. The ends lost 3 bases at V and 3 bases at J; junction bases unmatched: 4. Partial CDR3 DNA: TGTGCCAGCTCTTCCGGGACAGTTGGAAATACG. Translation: CASSSGTVGNT. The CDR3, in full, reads CASSSGTVGNTLYF.

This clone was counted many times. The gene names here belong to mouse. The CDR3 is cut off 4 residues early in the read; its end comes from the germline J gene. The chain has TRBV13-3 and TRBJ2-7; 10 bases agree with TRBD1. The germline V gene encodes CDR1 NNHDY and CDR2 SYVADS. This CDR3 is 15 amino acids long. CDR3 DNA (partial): TGTGCCAGCAGTGATGGAATGGGACAGGGGTAT. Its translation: CASSDGMGQGY. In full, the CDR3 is CASSDGMGQGYEQYF.

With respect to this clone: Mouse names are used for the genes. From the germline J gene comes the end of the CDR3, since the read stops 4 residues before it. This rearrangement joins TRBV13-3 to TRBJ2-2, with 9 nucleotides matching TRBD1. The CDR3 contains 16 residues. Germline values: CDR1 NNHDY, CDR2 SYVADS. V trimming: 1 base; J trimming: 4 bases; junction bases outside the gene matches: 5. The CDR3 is CASSDRGQGTTGQLYF. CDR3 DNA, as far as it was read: TGTGCCAGCAGTGATCGAGGACAGGGGACCACCGGG.

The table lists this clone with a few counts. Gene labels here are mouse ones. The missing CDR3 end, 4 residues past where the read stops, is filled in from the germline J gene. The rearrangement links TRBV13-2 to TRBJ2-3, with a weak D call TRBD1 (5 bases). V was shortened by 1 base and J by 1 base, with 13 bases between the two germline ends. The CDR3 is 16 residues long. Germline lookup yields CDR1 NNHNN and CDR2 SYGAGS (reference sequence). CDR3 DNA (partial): TGTGCCAGCGGTGATTTTTCAGGGAGGGGTGCAGAA. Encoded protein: CASGDFSGRGAE. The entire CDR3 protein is CASGDFSGRGAETLYF.

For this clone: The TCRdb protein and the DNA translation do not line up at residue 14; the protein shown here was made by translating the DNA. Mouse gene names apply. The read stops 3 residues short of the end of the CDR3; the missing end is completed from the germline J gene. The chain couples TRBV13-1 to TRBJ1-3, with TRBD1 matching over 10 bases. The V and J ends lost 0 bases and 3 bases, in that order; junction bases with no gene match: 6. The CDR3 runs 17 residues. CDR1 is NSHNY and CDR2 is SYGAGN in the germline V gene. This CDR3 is CASSDAPGQGFGNTLYF. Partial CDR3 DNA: TGTGCCAGCAGTGATGCACCGGGACAGGGGTTTGGAAATACG.